The rows below give T cell receptor beta chains drawn from one sample of a study of control samples from healthy donors and cancer patients. TCRdb keeps only in-frame clones here, not all; method: immunoSEQ multiplex PCR. Counted here are 150,000 to 180,000 clones, roughly 92% occurring once; the ten biggest clones make up around 2.4%. The sample taken for sequencing was blood. The receptors derive from a man in his fifties in good health. CDR3s include the opening cysteine and the closing phenylalanine or tryptophan. Each record gives: J gene, D gene, clone size, V gene, CDR3 protein, CDR3 DNA. The D gene is left open where the match is weak. Not every row has a clone size; where given, it reads once, few, many or a size class.

J: TRBJ1-2; D: TRBD1; size: NA; V: TRBV28; CDR3: CASLYRDRVRGYTF; DNA: TGTGCCAGCCTTTACCGGGACAGGGTCCGTGGCTACACCTTC
J: TRBJ1-5; D: NA; size: NA; V: TRBV3-1/TRBV3-2; CDR3: CASSQASGDQPQHF; DNA: TGTGCCAGCAGCCAAGCCTCGGGAGATCAGCCCCAGCATTTT
J: TRBJ2-7; D: TRBD1; size: NA; V: TRBV5-6; CDR3: CASSLQGQAYNYEQYF; DNA: TGTGCCAGCAGCTTGCAGGGACAGGCCTACAACTACGAGCAGTACTTC
J: TRBJ2-6; D: NA; size: few; V: TRBV19; CDR3: CASREGSSGANVLTF; DNA: TGTGCCAGTAGGGAGGGAAGCTCTGGGGCCAACGTCCTGACTTTC
J: TRBJ2-1; D: TRBD2; size: NA; V: TRBV7-9; CDR3: CASSSGTSGITYNEQFF; DNA: TGTGCCAGCAGCTCCGGGACTAGCGGGATTACCTACAATGAGCAGTTCTTC
J: TRBJ2-2; D: NA; size: once; V: TRBV27; CDR3: CASSPYLGNTGELFF; DNA: TGTGCCAGCAGTCCATACCTCGGTAACACCGGGGAGCTGTTTTTT
J: TRBJ2-3; D: NA; size: NA; V: TRBV5-1; CDR3: CASSLEITDTQYF; DNA: TGCGCCAGCAGCTTGGAGATAACAGATACGCAGTATTTT
J: TRBJ2-7; D: TRBD1; size: NA; V: TRBV5-1; CDR3: CASSLGGTVDSYEQYF; DNA: TGCGCCAGCAGCTTGGGAGGGACAGTTGACTCCTACGAGCAGTACTTC
J: TRBJ2-1; D: TRBD2; size: NA; V: TRBV10-2; CDR3: CASSEGRTSYIGAFF; DNA: TGCGCCAGCAGTGAGGGAAGGACTAGTTACATTGGTGCGTTCTTC
J: TRBJ2-5; D: NA; size: once; V: TRBV18; CDR3: CASSPRGLSTGKETQYF; DNA: TGTGCCAGCTCGCCACGAGGCCTTTCTACGGGAAAAGAGACCCAGTACTTC
J: TRBJ2-3; D: TRBD2; size: NA; V: TRBV6-1; CDR3: CASSDSPLAGLINTQYF; DNA: TGTGCCAGCAGTGATTCCCCTCTAGCGGGGCTGATAAATACGCAGTATTTT
J: TRBJ1-5; D: NA; size: NA; V: TRBV6-5; CDR3: CASNRSHQPQHF; DNA: TGTGCCAGCAACAGAAGCCATCAGCCCCAGCATTTT
J: TRBJ2-1; D: NA; size: once; V: TRBV9; CDR3: CASSVGLPGGSEQFF; DNA: TGTGCCAGCAGCGTAGGACTCCCTGGGGGGAGTGAGCAGTTCTTC
J: TRBJ2-1; D: NA; size: NA; V: TRBV21-1; CDR3: CASSKGRQFF; DNA: TGTGCCAGCAGCAAAGGTCGGCAGTTCTTC
J: TRBJ1-2; D: NA; size: NA; V: TRBV27; CDR3: CASSLGGAGLSNYGYTF; DNA: TGTGCCAGCAGTTTGGGGGGCGCGGGTCTTTCTAACTATGGCTACACCTTC
J: TRBJ1-1; D: NA; size: NA; V: TRBV25-1; CDR3: CASSDTGRGTEAFF; DNA: TGTGCCAGCAGTGACACAGGGAGAGGGACTGAAGCTTTCTTT
J: TRBJ1-6; D: TRBD1; size: once; V: TRBV7-9; CDR3: CASSPGTGSSYNSPLHF; DNA: TGTGCCAGCAGCCCTGGGACAGGCAGCTCCTATAATTCACCCCTCCACTTT
J: TRBJ1-1; D: NA; size: NA; V: TRBV19; CDR3: CASRDHVEAFF; DNA: TGTGCCAGTAGAGATCATGTAGAAGCTTTCTTT
J: TRBJ2-5; D: TRBD2; size: NA; V: TRBV28; CDR3: CASSLPPGLAGEETQYF; DNA: TGTGCCAGCAGTTTACCTCCGGGACTAGCGGGAGAAGAGACCCAGTACTTC
J: TRBJ2-1; D: NA; size: NA; V: TRBV19; CDR3: CASSPRRVTYNEQFF; DNA: TGTGCCAGTAGTCCCCGCCGCGTTACCTACAATGAGCAGTTCTTC
J: TRBJ1-1; D: TRBD1; size: NA; V: TRBV29-1; CDR3: CSEGQGAAAFF; DNA: TGCAGCGAAGGACAGGGGGCTGCAGCTTTCTTT
J: TRBJ2-7; D: TRBD2; size: NA; V: TRBV5-1; CDR3: CASSWGTSGDYEQYF; DNA: TGCGCCAGCAGCTGGGGGACTAGCGGAGATTACGAGCAGTACTTC
J: TRBJ2-2; D: NA; size: NA; V: TRBV7-7; CDR3: CASSLSGPGELFF; DNA: TGTGCTAGCAGCTTAAGTGGTCCCGGGGAGCTGTTTTTT
J: TRBJ2-5; D: TRBD1; size: NA; V: TRBV18; CDR3: CASSPRQGHETQYF; DNA: TGTGCCAGCTCACCCCGACAGGGTCATGAGACCCAGTACTTC
J: TRBJ2-1; D: TRBD2; size: NA; V: TRBV28; CDR3: CASSLLLAGINEQFF; DNA: TGTGCCAGCAGCCTCTTACTAGCGGGAATTAATGAGCAGTTCTTC
J: TRBJ1-5; D: TRBD1; size: NA; V: TRBV7-6; CDR3: CASSLKTGEQPQHF; DNA: TGTGCCAGCAGCTTAAAGACAGGGGAACAGCCCCAGCATTTT
J: TRBJ2-1; D: NA; size: NA; V: TRBV5-1; CDR3: CASRDGRSSYNEQFF; DNA: TGCGCCAGCAGAGATGGACGCAGCTCCTACAATGAGCAGTTCTTC
J: TRBJ1-4; D: NA; size: NA; V: TRBV6-5; CDR3: CASTRARNEKLFF; DNA: TGTGCCAGCACACGGGCGCGGAATGAAAAACTGTTTTTT
J: TRBJ2-1; D: TRBD1; size: NA; V: TRBV30; CDR3: CAWIRDRGYNEQFF; DNA: TGTGCCTGGATCCGGGACAGGGGCTACAATGAGCAGTTCTTC
J: TRBJ1-1; D: NA; size: NA; V: TRBV24-1; CDR3: CATSDLDRSLNTEAFF; DNA: TGTGCCACCAGTGACCTTGACAGGAGCCTGAACACTGAAGCTTTCTTT
J: TRBJ2-3; D: NA; size: NA; V: TRBV7-2; CDR3: CASSIGGLVGDTQYF; DNA: TGTGCCAGCAGCATAGGCGGGCTAGTGGGAGATACGCAGTATTTT
J: TRBJ1-3; D: NA; size: NA; V: TRBV28; CDR3: CASSYSGGNTIYF; DNA: TGTGCCAGCAGTTATTCAGGGGGAAACACCATATATTTT
J: TRBJ1-5; D: TRBD1; size: NA; V: TRBV29-1; CDR3: CSVNTGTGGNQPQHF; DNA: TGCAGCGTGAATACCGGGACAGGGGGCAATCAGCCCCAGCATTTT
J: TRBJ1-2; D: NA; size: NA; V: TRBV7-3; CDR3: CASSLSGEIGGYTF; DNA: TGTGCCAGCAGCTTATCGGGGGAAATTGGCGGCTACACCTTC
J: TRBJ1-5; D: TRBD1; size: NA; V: TRBV28; CDR3: CASSYIQGSYQPQHF; DNA: TGTGCCAGCAGTTACATACAGGGGTCCTATCAGCCCCAGCATTTT
J: TRBJ2-1; D: NA; size: NA; V: TRBV7-9; CDR3: CASSLVAVAMAYNEQFF; DNA: TGTGCCAGCAGCTTAGTGGCGGTAGCGATGGCCTACAATGAGCAGTTCTTC
J: TRBJ2-7; D: NA; size: NA; V: TRBV5-8; CDR3: CASSHNPLQGIYEQYF; DNA: TGTGCCAGCAGTCACAATCCCTTACAGGGTATCTACGAGCAGTACTTC
J: TRBJ1-4; D: NA; size: NA; V: TRBV24-1; CDR3: CATSDPRTPEKLFF; DNA: TGTGCCACCAGTGACCCCCGGACACCCGAAAAACTGTTTTTT
J: TRBJ1-5; D: TRBD1; size: NA; V: TRBV28; CDR3: CASRLDRGQPQHF; DNA: TGTGCCAGCAGACTGGACAGGGGCCAGCCCCAGCATTTT